The present TCR beta chain was sequenced within a study of neurological immune-mediated disorders. As to this clonotype: The antigen remains undetermined.

Time point specified: longitudinal time-point 2. Unsorted libraries came from 2 million PBMCs stored at -80 °C. Synthesis of cDNA was carried out by template-switch 5'RACE. The reaction used 10-nucleotide random UMIs. Sequencing of 15-18 subjects in each run yielded over 170 million TCR-beta sequences. In TCRdb, the 5' RACE reads were re-called with MiXCR into one record per CDR3 protein. The sample holds 70,000 to 95,000 distinct CDR3 sequences, over 10% seen once. CDR3 length: 16 residues. Per germline, CDR1 SNHLY and CDR2 FYNNEI. The V end was cut by 4 bases, the J end by 0 bases, with 14 bases between. Broader study findings: CDR3 amino acid sequences found in expanded clones were never shared across subjects, suggesting private repertoires in all groups.

This clonotype originated in a female donor with HTLV-1-associated myelopathy (HAM/TSP). The chain is built from TRBV2 and TRBJ2-3, with D unclear. Sequenced input: PBMCs. CDR3 region: CASSVPPDASTDTQYF. The DNA of the CDR3 is TGTGCCAGCAGTGTTCCGCCAGATGCCAGCACAGATACGCAGTATTTT.